The sequence of this TCR beta chain was determined in a study of regulatory T cells in long-lasting Graves disease. Germline loops: CDR1 DFQATT, CDR2 SNEGSKA (reference sequence). The CDR3 totals 14 residues. V lost 3 bases, J lost 4 bases, and 15 bases lay in between. Relying on iRepertoire HTBI primers and Arm-PCR of CDR3 regions, the team built TCR beta libraries. TCRdb re-derived calls from the multiplex PCR reads in MiXCR, one entry per CDR3 protein. The sample lists some 420,000 distinct CDR3 sequences; roughly 23% were seen once. Time point specified: persistent/refractory GD, antithyroid drugs over 5 years with positive TRAb. The TCR library was prepared using RNA isolated from PBMCs.

The receptor was derived from a female donor with Graves disease. This sequence joins TRBV20-1 and TRBJ1-1; the D gene is possibly TRBD1 (5 bases). Material: peripheral blood mononuclear cells (PBMCs), obtained when the disease was refractory, from a patient treated with antithyroid drugs. The CDR3 region has the DNA TGCAGTGCTAGTGGTGGGGGTACTGGCACTGAAGCTTTCTTT. This translates into CSASGGGTGTEAFF.